The 22 T cell receptor beta chains presented below share a single source sample, sequenced in a study of CD8 T cells in ankylosing spondylitis. TCRdb reprocessed the 5' RACE reads via MiXCR and lists one record per CDR3 protein. The sample has under 300,000 distinct CDR3 sequences; 8% to 9.5% are singletons. The sequencing input was blood, either unsorted or a sorted T cell fraction (not recorded which). These receptors all stem from a male donor with ankylosing spondylitis or in good health (not recorded which).

Many counts were recorded for this clonotype. The chain combines TRBV15 with TRBJ1-1; D uncertain. Between the trimmed V and J ends, which lost 5 bases and 5 bases, there was a span of 18 bases. CDR1 and CDR2 (germline): LNHNV, YYDKDF (reference sequence). The CDR3 sequence is 15 residues long. The CDR3 reads CATSLHGSRGTEAFF. The CDR3 DNA follows: TGTGCCACCAGCCTGCACGGGAGTAGAGGAACTGAAGCTTTCTTT.

In this sample, this clonotype turned up many times. The chain is built from TRBV20-1 and TRBJ2-3; 7 bases match TRBD2. In germline, CDR1 is DFQATT, CDR2 SNEGSKA (reference sequence). The CDR3 has 18 residues. The V segment lost 0 bases and the J segment 5 bases; nucleotides outside the gene matches: 17. DNA of the CDR3: TGCAGTGCTAGAGATGATTGGGCGGGAGTGCGAGAAGGAGATACGCAGTATTTT. Protein product: CSARDDWAGVREGDTQYF.

The sample holds many counts of this clonotype. Here the CDR3 reads CSARAGEGQPQHF. The CDR3, as DNA: TGCAGTGCTAGAGCAGGGGAGGGCCAGCCCCAGCATTTT. The chain combines TRBV20-1 with TRBJ1-5; possibly TRBD1 for D (6 bases). Between the trimmed V and J ends, which lost 1 base and 7 bases, there was a span of 11 bases. Germline lookup yields CDR1 DFQATT and CDR2 SNEGSKA (reference sequence). The CDR3 length is 13 residues.

This clonotype was counted ten times or more. V usage is TRBV20-1 and J usage is TRBJ2-1; possible D gene TRBD2, 5 bases. V dropped 5 bases and J dropped 8 bases, with 13 bases sitting between them. The V gene's germline CDR1 is DFQATT and CDR2 SNEGSKA (reference sequence). The CDR3 loop spans 12 amino acids. CDR3 sequence (DNA): TGCAGTGCTTCTACTAGTGTCGATGAGCAGTTCTTC. Amino acids: CSASTSVDEQFF.

This clonotype appeared many times. The V gene is TRBV7-9, the J gene TRBJ2-1, with TRBD1 as a possible D gene (7 bases). Germline values: CDR1 SEHNR, CDR2 FQNEAQ (reference sequence). V was trimmed by 5 bases and J by 4 bases, leaving 12 bases between them. This CDR3 has 14 residues. The CDR3 bases are TGTGCCAGCAGCCCGCGGGACAGATACAATGAGCAGTTCTTC. This codes for CASSPRDRYNEQFF. The variable domain in full, completed from reference TRBV7-9 and TRBJ2-1, reads DTGVSQNPRHKITKRGQNVTFRCDPISEHNRLYWYRQTLGQGPEFLTYFQNEAQLEKSRLLSDRFSAERPKGSFSTLEIQRTEQGDSAMYLCASSPRDRYNEQFFGPGTRLTVL.

This clonotype was detected many times. The chain joins TRBV20-1 to TRBJ2-1, with D unresolved. V gave up 0 bases and J gave up 1 base, with 10 bases separating them. The germline V gene encodes CDR1 DFQATT and CDR2 SNEGSKA (reference sequence). The CDR3 has 15 residues. CDR3 bases: TGCAGTGCTAGAGAGGACGGATCTTCCTACAATGAGCAGTTCTTC. Translated: CSAREDGSSYNEQFF.

As regards this clonotype: One base away lies a much larger clone, so this may be a sequencing read error. The genes are TRBV5-1 and TRBJ2-7; 7 bases match TRBD2. The CDR3 totals 11 residues. Trimming at V came to 10 bases and at J to 6 bases, leaving 7 bases not matched to a gene. In germline, CDR1 is SGHRS, CDR2 YFSETQ. CDR3 DNA: TGCGCCTCCCGGTCGGGGGGCGAGCAGTACTTC. The encoded protein is CASRSGGEQYF.

This clonotype was counted a few times. The V gene is TRBV5-1, the J gene TRBJ2-1, with D perhaps TRBD2 (7 bases). The germline gives CDR1 SGHRS, CDR2 YFSETQ. V was trimmed by 6 bases and J by 10 bases, leaving 14 bases between them. This CDR3 has 12 amino acids. In nucleotides, the CDR3 is TGCGCCAGCAATACAGGGCGGGGGGAGCAGTTCTTC. Its translation: CASNTGRGEQFF.

This clonotype was observed many times. The V gene is TRBV5-1, the J gene TRBJ1-5; TRBD1 agrees at 9 bases. The germline V gene has CDR1 SGHRS and CDR2 YFSETQ. Losses at the gene ends were 7 bases for V and 4 bases for J; bases not matched to a gene: 3. This CDR3 comprises 13 residues. CDR3 region: CASGQGPNQPQHF. CDR3 nucleotide sequence: TGCGCCAGCGGACAGGGGCCAAATCAGCCCCAGCATTTT.

This clonotype was detected ten times or more. V is TRBV5-1 and J is TRBJ1-2; 8 bases are shared with TRBD1. This CDR3 is 13 amino acids long. The V and J ends lost 5 bases and 8 bases, in that order; junction bases with no gene match: 8. Per the germline V gene, CDR1 is SGHRS and CDR2 is YFSETQ. In DNA form, the CDR3 reads TGCGCCAGCAGTAAATCGACAGGGGACGGCTACACCTTC. Translated, it gives CASSKSTGDGYTF. The variable domain in full, completed from reference TRBV5-1 and TRBJ1-2, reads KAGVTQTPRYLIKTRGQQVTLSCSPISGHRSVSWYQQTPGQGLQFLFEYFSETQRNKGNFPGRFSGRQFSNSRSEMNVSTLELGDSALYLCASSKSTGDGYTFGSGTRLTVV.

There are many counts of this clonotype. The chain has TRBV5-1 and TRBJ2-5; a weak D match, TRBD2 (6 bases). Trimming took 2 bases from V and 2 from J, leaving 13 bases between them. The CDR3 covers 15 residues. The germline CDR1 and CDR2 sequences are SGHRS and YFSETQ. CDR3 sequence reads: CASSLKVSGQETQYF. CDR3 DNA sequence: TGCGCCAGCAGCTTAAAGGTTAGCGGACAAGAGACCCAGTACTTC.

In this sample, this clonotype turned up many times. The V gene is TRBV4-1, the J gene TRBJ2-7; 9 nucleotides match TRBD1. The CDR3 totals 16 residues. CDR1 and CDR2 (germline): MGHRA, YSYEKL. The V gene end was trimmed by 5 bases and the J gene end by 5 bases; junction bases not matched to a gene: 13. CDR3 region: CASSRSGQGVVHEQYF. The CDR3 region has the DNA TGCGCCAGCAGCAGATCGGGACAGGGTGTGGTCCACGAGCAGTACTTC.

This clonotype occurred many times. The chain carries TRBV4-2 and TRBJ1-4; D uncertain. V was trimmed by 4 bases and J by 8 bases, leaving 14 bases between them. Per the germline V gene, CDR1 is LGHNA and CDR2 is YNFKEQ. The CDR3 is made up of 14 amino acids. The CDR3 loop reads CASSLALEEEKLFF. CDR3 DNA: TGTGCCAGCAGCCTAGCCCTGGAGGAGGAAAAACTGTTTTTT.

In its sample, this clonotype was seen many times. This chain links TRBV29-1 with TRBJ2-5; weak D call: TRBD2 (6 bases). The CDR3 sequence is 14 residues long. Germline loops: CDR1 SQVTM, CDR2 ANQGSEA. V lost 4 bases and J 3 bases, leaving 15 bases between the germline ends. The CDR3 DNA follows: TGCAGCGTTGCCAAACTAGCTTTTGAAGAGACCCAGTACTTC. It specifies CSVAKLAFEETQYF.

This clonotype was counted a few times. J is TRBJ2-7 and V is TRBV15; D gene ambiguous. V shed 3 bases and J shed 9 bases, with 15 bases lying between them. CDR3 length: 13 amino acids. In germline, CDR1 is LNHNV, CDR2 YYDKDF (reference sequence). The CDR3 DNA is TGTGCCACCAGCAGGCCCCCTCTTAACGGGCAGTACTTC. Its protein is CATSRPPLNGQYF. The full variable domain, rest sourced from reference TRBV15 and TRBJ2-7, is DAMVIQNPRYQVTQFGKPVTLSCSQTLNHNVMYWYQQKSSQAPKLLFHYYDKDFNNEADTPDNFQSRRPNTSFCFLDIRSPGLGDTAMYLCATSRPPLNGQYFGPGTRLTVT.

There are many counts of this clonotype. The chain uses TRBV5-1 and TRBJ2-1; a possible D gene is TRBD2 (6 bases). This CDR3 spans 17 amino acids. V lost 1 base and J lost 0, with 14 bases in between. The germline V gene has CDR1 SGHRS and CDR2 YFSETQ. The CDR3 DNA is TGCGCCAGCAGCTTGACGCTAGCGAAAAGCTCCTACAATGAGCAGTTCTTC. Its translation: CASSLTLAKSSYNEQFF.

This clonotype was recorded many times. The V gene is TRBV5-1, the J gene TRBJ2-1; perhaps TRBD1 as D (5 bases). CDR3 length: 16 residues. Germline CDR1 SGHRS, CDR2 YFSETQ. The V and J ends lost 0 bases and 5 bases respectively, with 15 bases between them. The chain's CDR3 is CASSLVGQGANNEQFF. In DNA, the CDR3 is TGCGCCAGCAGCTTGGTTGGTCAGGGCGCCAACAATGAGCAGTTCTTC.

A few counts support this clonotype. V and J are TRBV12-3 or TRBV12-4 and TRBJ2-7; D is uncertain. The CDR3 loop spans 13 amino acids. The ends were cut back, 1 base at V and 7 bases at J, with 11 bases in the middle. CDR3 nucleotide sequence: TGTGCCAGCAGTTTAGACGCCCTGGGGGAGCAGTACTTC. Translation: CASSLDALGEQYF.

There are a few counts of this clonotype. The chain employs TRBV6-2 or TRBV6-3 and TRBJ1-5, with TRBD1 as a possible D gene (5 bases). The CDR3 is 18 amino acids. Trimming took off 2 bases at V and 1 base at J, with 18 bases between the two ends. The germline CDR1 and CDR2 sequences are MNHEY and SVGEGT. The DNA for the CDR3 is TGTGCCAGCAGTTACCCCACGGGACGGGTGCGGAGCAATCAGCCCCAGCATTTT. As protein: CASSYPTGRVRSNQPQHF.

At least ten counts were recorded for this clonotype. Mismatch with germline at one junction end may stem from a read error. The rearrangement joins TRBV7-7 to TRBJ2-5, with a weak D call TRBD1 (5 bases). The CDR3 has 14 residues. Germline V gene sequence: CDR1 SSHAT, CDR2 FNYEAQ (reference sequence). The CDR3 is CASSPYDRQETQYF. For the CDR3, the DNA is TGTGCTAGCAGCCCGTACGACAGACAAGAGACCCAGTACTTC.

This clonotype was seen at least ten times. This chain joins TRBV20-1 and TRBJ1-5; possible D gene TRBD1, 5 bases. This CDR3 region has 15 residues. Germline V lookup: CDR1 DFQATT, CDR2 SNEGSKA (reference sequence). V was clipped by 1 base and J by 4 bases, with 14 bases between them. The CDR3 nucleotides read TGCAGTGCTAGAGCCTTGGGACGGGAAAATCAGCCCCAGCATTTT. Its translation is CSARALGRENQPQHF.

This clonotype showed up many times. This chain uses TRBV10-3 with TRBJ2-1; D might be TRBD2 (5 bases). Trimming took 3 bases from V and 2 from J, leaving 11 bases between them. Germline V gives CDR1 ENHRY, CDR2 SYGVKD. The CDR3 is 15 residues long. The CDR3 DNA follows: TGTGCCATCAGTGACGTGGGAGCGGCCTACAATGAGCAGTTCTTC. Translated: CAISDVGAAYNEQFF.